A selection of T cell receptor beta chains follows, all from one sample in a study of blood T cell repertoires in COVID-19. Only in-frame clones appear in the TCRdb table, and some are missing; sequencing was by immunoSEQ multiplex PCR. The sample lists approximately 500,000 clones; about 89% were seen once. Sequencing input: peripheral blood. The receptors originated from a woman between 45 and 60 years old with COVID-19, enrolled during active disease. Each CDR3 is given with its conserved first and last residue.

TRBJ2-3 | TRBV3-1/TRBV3-2 | CASSQGGLAGYTQYF
TRBJ2-2 | TRBV7-9 | CASSLVSPLVAPGELFF
TRBJ2-7 | TRBV11-3 | CASSPGGVGSYEQYF
TRBJ2-6 | TRBV6-5 | CASLGAGANVLTF
TRBJ1-4 | TRBV19 | CASSSFRATNEKLFF
TRBJ2-1 | TRBV2 | CASSARQGAYNEQFF
TRBJ2-1 | TRBV9 | CASSVLSGGKNEQFF
TRBJ1-2 | TRBV20-1 | CSASGVKGYTF
TRBJ2-6 | TRBV27 | CASSLLSGANVLTF
TRBJ2-1 | TRBV7-9 | CASSFSGGENEQFF
TRBJ1-2 | TRBV6-5 | CASSRTGSVWYGYTF
TRBJ2-7 | TRBV7-8 | CASSARGLSYEQYF
TRBJ1-5 | TRBV19 | CASTGRRQPQHF
TRBJ1-1 | TRBV19 | CATYLTGESEAFF
TRBJ2-7 | TRBV19 | CASIGTGGYEQYF
TRBJ2-7 | TRBV7-6 | CASNPEESDRGAYEQYF
TRBJ1-6 | TRBV7-9 | CASRTGDLNSPLHF
TRBJ1-1 | TRBV10-3 | CATRGREYMNTEAFF
TRBJ1-2 | TRBV30 | CAWSGRGGQGRNYGYTF
TRBJ2-7 | TRBV14 | CASSQNGIGPGLPLAYEQYF
TRBJ2-3 | TRBV7-3 | CASSLSPGPGGTQYF
TRBJ1-1 | TRBV4-1 | CASSQDRRTGGRAFF
TRBJ2-3 | TRBV7-2 | CASSFGWAVDTQYF
TRBJ2-7 | TRBV5-1 | CASSSQTGTYEQYF
TRBJ1-5 | TRBV19 | CASSPTFGTGQEDQPQHF
TRBJ1-5 | TRBV11-2 | CASSLGSGQPQHF
TRBJ1-1 | TRBV6-5 | CASRKFRGDTEAFF
TRBJ2-3 | TRBV24-1 | CATSATGMDTQYF
TRBJ2-7 | TRBV10-3 | CAISESASSYEQYF
TRBJ1-2 | TRBV18 | CASSPVEGAAGYTF
TRBJ1-2 | TRBV5-6 | CASSYGQGYTF
TRBJ1-1 | TRBV14 | CASSAQGGNTEAFF
TRBJ1-1 | TRBV1 | CTSSQETDRETNTEAFF
TRBJ1-1 | TRBV7-8 | CASIGNTEAFF
TRBJ2-5 | TRBV7-8 | CASSSYGQGRETQYF
TRBJ1-1 | TRBV5-1 | CASSPDGQGGTEAFF
TRBJ1-6 | TRBV7-9 | CASSYPRERNSPLHF
TRBJ1-1 | TRBV11-2 | CASSSMTGNTEAFF
TRBJ1-2 | TRBV4-2 | CASSPRTGDGYTF
TRBJ1-1 | TRBV5-5 | CASSLLKRERMNTEAFF
TRBJ2-7 | TRBV19 | CASSIGRGQNYEQYF
TRBJ1-1 | TRBV6-5 | CASNEDGTSTEAFF
TRBJ1-3 | TRBV18 | CASSPLGGFSGNTIYF
TRBJ1-1 | TRBV28 | CASSLSPGQEGGDTEAFF
TRBJ1-2 | TRBV7-3 | CASRGPGTTEGYTF